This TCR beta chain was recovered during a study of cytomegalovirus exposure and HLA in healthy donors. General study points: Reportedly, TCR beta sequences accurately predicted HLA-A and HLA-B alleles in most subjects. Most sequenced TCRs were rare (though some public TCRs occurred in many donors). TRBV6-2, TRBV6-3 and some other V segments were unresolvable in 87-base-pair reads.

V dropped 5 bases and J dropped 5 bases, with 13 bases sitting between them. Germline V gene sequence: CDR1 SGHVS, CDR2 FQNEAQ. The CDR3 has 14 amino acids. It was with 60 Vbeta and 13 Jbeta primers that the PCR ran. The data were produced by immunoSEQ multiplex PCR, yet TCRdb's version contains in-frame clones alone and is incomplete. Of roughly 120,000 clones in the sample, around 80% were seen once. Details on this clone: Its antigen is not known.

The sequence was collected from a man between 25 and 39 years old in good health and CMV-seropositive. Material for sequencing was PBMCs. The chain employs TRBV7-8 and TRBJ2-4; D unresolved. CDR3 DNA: TGTGCCAGCAGCCTTGAGGAGTCACAAAACATTCAGTACTTC. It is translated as CASSLEESQNIQYF.